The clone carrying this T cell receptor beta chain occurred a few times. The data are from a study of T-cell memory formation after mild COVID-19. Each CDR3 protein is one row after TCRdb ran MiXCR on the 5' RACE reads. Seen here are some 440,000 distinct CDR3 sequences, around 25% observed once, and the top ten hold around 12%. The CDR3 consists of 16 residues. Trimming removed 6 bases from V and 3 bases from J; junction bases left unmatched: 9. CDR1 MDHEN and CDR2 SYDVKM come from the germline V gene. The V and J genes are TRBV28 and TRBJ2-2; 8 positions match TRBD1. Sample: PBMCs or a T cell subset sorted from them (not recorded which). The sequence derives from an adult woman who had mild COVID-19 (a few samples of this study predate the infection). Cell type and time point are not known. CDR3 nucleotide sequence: TGTGCCAGCAGACTTCGCGGGACAGGTTACACCGGGGAGCTGTTTTTT. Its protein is CASRLRGTGYTGELFF.